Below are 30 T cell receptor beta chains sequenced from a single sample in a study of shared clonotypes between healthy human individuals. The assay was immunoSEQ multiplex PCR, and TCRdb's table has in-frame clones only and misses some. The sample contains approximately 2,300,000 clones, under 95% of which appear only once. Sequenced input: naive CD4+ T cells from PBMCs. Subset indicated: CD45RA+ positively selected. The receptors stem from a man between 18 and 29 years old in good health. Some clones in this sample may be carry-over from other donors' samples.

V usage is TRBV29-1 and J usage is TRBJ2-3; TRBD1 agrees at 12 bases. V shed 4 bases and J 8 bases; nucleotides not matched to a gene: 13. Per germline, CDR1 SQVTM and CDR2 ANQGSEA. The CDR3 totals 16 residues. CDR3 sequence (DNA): TGCAGCGTTGGGGGCGACCCGGGACAGGGGGCGGCTACGCAGTATTTT. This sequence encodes CSVGGDPGQGAATQYF.

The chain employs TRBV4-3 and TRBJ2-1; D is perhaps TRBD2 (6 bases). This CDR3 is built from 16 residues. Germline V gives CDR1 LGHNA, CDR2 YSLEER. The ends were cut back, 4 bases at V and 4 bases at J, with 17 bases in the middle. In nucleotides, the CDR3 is TGCGCCAGCAGCCTCCTTCCCCGGGAGCATTACAATGAGCAGTTCTTC. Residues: CASSLLPREHYNEQFF.

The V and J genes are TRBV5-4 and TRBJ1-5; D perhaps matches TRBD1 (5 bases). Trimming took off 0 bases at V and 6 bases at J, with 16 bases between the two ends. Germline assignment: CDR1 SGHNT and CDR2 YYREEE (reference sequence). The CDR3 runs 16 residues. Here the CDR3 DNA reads TGTGCCAGCAGCTTGGGCGGTGCAGGGTCGGCTCAGCCCCAGCATTTT. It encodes CASSLGGAGSAQPQHF.

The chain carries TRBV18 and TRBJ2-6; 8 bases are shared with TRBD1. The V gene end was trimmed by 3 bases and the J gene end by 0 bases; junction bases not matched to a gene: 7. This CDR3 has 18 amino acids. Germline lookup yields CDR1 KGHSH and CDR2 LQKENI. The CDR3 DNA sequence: TGTGCCAGCTCACCGCCGGGACAGGAACGCTCTGGGGCCAACGTCCTGACTTTC. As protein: CASSPPGQERSGANVLTF.

The chain's CDR3 is CASSQDWGTEAFF. CDR3 bases: TGCGCCAGCAGCCAAGATTGGGGCACTGAAGCTTTCTTT. The V and J genes are TRBV4-3 and TRBJ1-1, with D unresolved. The CDR3 length is 13 residues. The germline V gene has CDR1 LGHNA and CDR2 YSLEER. V gave up 0 bases and J gave up 4 bases, with 6 bases separating them.

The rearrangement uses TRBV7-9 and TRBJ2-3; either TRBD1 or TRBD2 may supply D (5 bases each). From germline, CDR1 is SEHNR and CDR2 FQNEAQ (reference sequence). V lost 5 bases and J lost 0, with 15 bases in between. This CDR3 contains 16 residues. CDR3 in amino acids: CASSPRGATSTDTQYF. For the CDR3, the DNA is TGTGCCAGCAGCCCCCGAGGGGCCACGAGCACAGATACGCAGTATTTT.

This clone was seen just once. The CDR3 region is CASSVGQGYYNEQFF. DNA of the CDR3: TGTGCCAGTAGCGTCGGACAGGGTTACTACAATGAGCAGTTCTTC. This rearrangement joins TRBV19 to TRBJ2-1, with 8 bases identical to TRBD1. The V gene's germline CDR1 is LNHDA and CDR2 SQIVND (reference sequence). Losses at the gene ends were 6 bases for V and 3 bases for J; bases not matched to a gene: 7. The CDR3 totals 15 residues.

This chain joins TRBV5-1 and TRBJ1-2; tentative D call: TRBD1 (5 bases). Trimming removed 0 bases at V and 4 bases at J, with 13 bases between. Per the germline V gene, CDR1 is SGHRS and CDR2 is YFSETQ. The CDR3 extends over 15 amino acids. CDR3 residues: CASSLVVAGLYGYTF. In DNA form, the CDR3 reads TGCGCCAGCAGCTTGGTGGTGGCAGGGCTCTATGGCTACACCTTC.

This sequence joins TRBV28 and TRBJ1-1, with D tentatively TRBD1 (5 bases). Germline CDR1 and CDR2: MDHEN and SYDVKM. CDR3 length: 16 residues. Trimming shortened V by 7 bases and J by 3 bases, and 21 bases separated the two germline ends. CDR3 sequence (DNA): TGTGCCAGCAAAATTTCGTCCCCGGGGCTGGACACTGAAGCTTTCTTT. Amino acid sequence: CASKISSPGLDTEAFF.

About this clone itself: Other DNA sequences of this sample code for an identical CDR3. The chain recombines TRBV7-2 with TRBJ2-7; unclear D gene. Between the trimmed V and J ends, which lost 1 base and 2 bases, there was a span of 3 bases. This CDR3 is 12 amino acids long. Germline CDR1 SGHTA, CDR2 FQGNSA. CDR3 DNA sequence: TGTGCCAGCAGCTTAGGCACCTACGAGCAGTACTTC. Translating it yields CASSLGTYEQYF.

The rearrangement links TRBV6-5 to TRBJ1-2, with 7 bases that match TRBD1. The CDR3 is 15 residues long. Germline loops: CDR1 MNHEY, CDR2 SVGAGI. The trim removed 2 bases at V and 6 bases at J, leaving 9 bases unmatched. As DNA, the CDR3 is TGTGCCAGCAGTTACGAAGTCAGGGGGAGAGATGGCTACACCTTC. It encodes CASSYEVRGRDGYTF.

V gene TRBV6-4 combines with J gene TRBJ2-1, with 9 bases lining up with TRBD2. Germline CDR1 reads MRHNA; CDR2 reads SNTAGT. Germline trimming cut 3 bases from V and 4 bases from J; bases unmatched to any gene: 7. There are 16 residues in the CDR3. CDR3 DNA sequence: TGTGCCAGCAGTGAGAGACCTAGCGGGGAATACAATGAGCAGTTCTTC. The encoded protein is CASSERPSGEYNEQFF.

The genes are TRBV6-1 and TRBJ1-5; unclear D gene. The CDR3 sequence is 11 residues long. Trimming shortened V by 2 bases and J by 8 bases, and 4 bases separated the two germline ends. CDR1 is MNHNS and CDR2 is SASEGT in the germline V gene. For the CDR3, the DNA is TGTGCCAGCAGTGAAAGAGAGCCCCAGCATTTT. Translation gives CASSEREPQHF.

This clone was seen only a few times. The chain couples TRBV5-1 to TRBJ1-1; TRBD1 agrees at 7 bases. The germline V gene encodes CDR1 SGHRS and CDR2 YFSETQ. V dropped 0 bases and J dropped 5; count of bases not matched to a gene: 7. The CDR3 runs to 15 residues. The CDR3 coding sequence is TGCGCCAGCAGCTTGGAAGGGGACAGATCGACTGAAGCTTTCTTT. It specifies CASSLEGDRSTEAFF.

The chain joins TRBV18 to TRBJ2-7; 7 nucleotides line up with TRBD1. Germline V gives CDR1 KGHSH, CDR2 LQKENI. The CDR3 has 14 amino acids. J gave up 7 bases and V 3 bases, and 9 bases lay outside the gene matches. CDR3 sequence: CASSPLTGRGEQYF. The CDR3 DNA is TGTGCCAGCTCACCGTTGACAGGGCGTGGGGAGCAGTACTTC.

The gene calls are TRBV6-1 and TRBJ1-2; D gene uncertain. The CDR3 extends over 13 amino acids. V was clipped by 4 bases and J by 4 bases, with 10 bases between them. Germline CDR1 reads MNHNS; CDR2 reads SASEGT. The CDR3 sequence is CASSASGSYGYTF. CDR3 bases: TGTGCCAGCAGTGCTTCCGGTAGCTATGGCTACACCTTC.

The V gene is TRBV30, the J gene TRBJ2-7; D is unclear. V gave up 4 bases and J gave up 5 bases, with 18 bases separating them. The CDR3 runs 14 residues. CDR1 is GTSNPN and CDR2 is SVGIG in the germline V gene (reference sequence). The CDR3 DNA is TGTGCCTGGACCAGTACGATTCTTTTAGACGAGCAGTACTTC. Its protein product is CAWTSTILLDEQYF.

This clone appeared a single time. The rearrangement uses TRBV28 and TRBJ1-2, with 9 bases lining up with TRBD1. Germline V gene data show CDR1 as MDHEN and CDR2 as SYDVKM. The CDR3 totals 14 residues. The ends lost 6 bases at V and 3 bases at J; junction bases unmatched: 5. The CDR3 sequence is CASRTQGADYGYTF. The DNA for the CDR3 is TGTGCCAGCAGGACACAGGGGGCAGACTATGGCTACACCTTC.

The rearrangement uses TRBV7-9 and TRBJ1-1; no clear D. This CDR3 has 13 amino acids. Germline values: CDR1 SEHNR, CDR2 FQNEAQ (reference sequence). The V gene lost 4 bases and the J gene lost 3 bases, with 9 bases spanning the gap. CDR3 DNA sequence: TGTGCCAGCAGCTCAGAGAGATACACTGAAGCTTTCTTT. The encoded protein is CASSSERYTEAFF.

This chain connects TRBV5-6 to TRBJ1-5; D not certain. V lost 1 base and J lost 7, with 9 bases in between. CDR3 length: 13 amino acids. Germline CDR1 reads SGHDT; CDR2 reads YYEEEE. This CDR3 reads CASSLSGRQPQHF. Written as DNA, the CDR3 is TGTGCCAGCAGCTTGAGCGGTCGGCAGCCCCAGCATTTT.

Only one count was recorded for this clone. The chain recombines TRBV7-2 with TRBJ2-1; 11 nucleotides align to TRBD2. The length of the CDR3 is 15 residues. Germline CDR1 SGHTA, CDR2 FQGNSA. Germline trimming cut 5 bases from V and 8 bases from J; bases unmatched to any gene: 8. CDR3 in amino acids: CASSSLAGGPYEQFF. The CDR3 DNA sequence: TGTGCCAGCAGCAGTTTAGCGGGAGGGCCTTATGAGCAGTTCTTC.

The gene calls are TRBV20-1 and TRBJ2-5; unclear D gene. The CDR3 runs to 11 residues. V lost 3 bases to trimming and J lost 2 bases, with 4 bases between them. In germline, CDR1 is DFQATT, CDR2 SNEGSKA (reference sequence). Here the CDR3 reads CSASAQETQYF. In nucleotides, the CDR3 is TGCAGTGCTAGTGCTCAAGAGACCCAGTACTTC.

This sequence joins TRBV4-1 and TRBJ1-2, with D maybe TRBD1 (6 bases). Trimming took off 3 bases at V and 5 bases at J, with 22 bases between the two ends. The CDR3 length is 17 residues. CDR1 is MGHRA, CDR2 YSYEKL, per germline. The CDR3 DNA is TGCGCCAGCAGCCATTCGGGGGCTTTCGGGGGCGCGTATGGCTACACCTTC. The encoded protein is CASSHSGAFGGAYGYTF.

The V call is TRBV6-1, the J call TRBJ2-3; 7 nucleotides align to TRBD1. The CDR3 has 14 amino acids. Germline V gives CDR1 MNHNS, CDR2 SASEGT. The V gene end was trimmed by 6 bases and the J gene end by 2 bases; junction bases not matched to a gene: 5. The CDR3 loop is CASRPRGFTDTQYF. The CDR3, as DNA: TGTGCCAGCAGACCCAGGGGGTTCACAGATACGCAGTATTTT.

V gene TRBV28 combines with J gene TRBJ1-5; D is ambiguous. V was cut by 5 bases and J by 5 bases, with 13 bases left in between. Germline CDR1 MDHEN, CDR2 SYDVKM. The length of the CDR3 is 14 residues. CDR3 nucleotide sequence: TGTGCCAGCAGTATTTACATCCCGGATCAGCCCCAGCATTTT. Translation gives CASSIYIPDQPQHF.

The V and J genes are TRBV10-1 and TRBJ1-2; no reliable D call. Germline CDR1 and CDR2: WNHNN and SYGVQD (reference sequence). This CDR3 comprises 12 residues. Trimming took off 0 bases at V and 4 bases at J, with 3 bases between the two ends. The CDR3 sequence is CASSESLYGYTF. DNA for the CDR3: TGCGCCAGCAGTGAGTCCCTCTATGGCTACACCTTC.

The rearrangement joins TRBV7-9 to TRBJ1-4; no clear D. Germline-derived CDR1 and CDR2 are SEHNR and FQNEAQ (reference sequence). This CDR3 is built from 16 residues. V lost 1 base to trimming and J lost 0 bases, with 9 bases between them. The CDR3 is CASSLGISATNEKLFF. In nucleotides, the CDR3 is TGTGCCAGCAGCTTAGGCATAAGCGCAACTAATGAAAAACTGTTTTTT. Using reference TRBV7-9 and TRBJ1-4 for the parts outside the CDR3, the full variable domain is DTGVSQNPRHKITKRGQNVTFRCDPISEHNRLYWYRQTLGQGPEFLTYFQNEAQLEKSRLLSDRFSAERPKGSFSTLEIQRTEQGDSAMYLCASSLGISATNEKLFFGSGTQLSVL.

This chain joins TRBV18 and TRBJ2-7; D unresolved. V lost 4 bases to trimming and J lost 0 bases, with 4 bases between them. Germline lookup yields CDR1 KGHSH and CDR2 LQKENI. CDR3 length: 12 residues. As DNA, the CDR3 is TGTGCCAGCTCACGCCACTCCTACGAGCAGTACTTC. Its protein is CASSRHSYEQYF. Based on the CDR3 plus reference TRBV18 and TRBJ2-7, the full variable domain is NAGVMQNPRHLVRRRGQEARLRCSPMKGHSHVYWYRQLPEEGLKFMVYLQKENIIDESGMPKERFSAEFPKEGPSILRIQQVVRGDSAAYFCASSRHSYEQYFGPGTRLTVT.

Here the CDR3 reads CASSPSLAGMNEQFF. The CDR3 DNA follows: TGTGCCAGCAGCCCTTCGCTAGCGGGAATGAATGAGCAGTTCTTC. V is TRBV7-3 and J is TRBJ2-1, with 9 bases lining up with TRBD2. The CDR3 has 15 residues. Germline trimming cut 5 bases from V and 7 bases from J; bases unmatched to any gene: 9. The V gene's germline CDR1 is SGHTA and CDR2 FQGTGA.

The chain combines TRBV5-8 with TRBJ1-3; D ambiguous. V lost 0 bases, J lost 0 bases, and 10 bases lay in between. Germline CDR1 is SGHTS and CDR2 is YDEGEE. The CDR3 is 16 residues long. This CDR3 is CASSLGAAPSGNTIYF. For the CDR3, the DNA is TGTGCCAGCAGCTTGGGTGCGGCACCCTCTGGAAACACCATATATTTT.